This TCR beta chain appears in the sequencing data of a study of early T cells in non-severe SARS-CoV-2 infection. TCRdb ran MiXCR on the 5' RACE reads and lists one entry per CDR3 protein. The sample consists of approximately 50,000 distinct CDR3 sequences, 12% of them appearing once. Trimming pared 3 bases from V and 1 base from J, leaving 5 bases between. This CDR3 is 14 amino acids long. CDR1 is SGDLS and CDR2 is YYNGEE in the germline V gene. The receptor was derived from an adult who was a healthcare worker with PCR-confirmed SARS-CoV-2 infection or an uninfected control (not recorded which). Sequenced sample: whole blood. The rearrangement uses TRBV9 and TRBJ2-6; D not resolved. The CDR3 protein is CASSEVSGANVLTF. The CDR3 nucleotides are TGTGCCAGCAGCGAGGTGTCTGGGGCCAACGTCCTGACTTTC.